Each of the 16 T cell receptor beta chains below was sequenced from the same sample in a study of T cells in Graves' hyperthyroidism and ophthalmopathy (dated by TCRdb to the late 2010s). Libraries came from multiplex PCR. Sequenced on an Illumina HiSeq 2000. Amplification of TCR beta CDR3 regions was carried out from RNA transcripts. The first round of RT-PCR for the TCR CDR3 was performed with the HTBI primer set and the Qiagen OneStep RT-PCR kit. The public reads were reanalyzed by TCRdb: fastp trimming at Q25, MiXCR alignment, in-frame beta chains only. Here each entry gathers all rows of one CDR3 protein and keeps the most common genes and DNA. A total of 450,000 to 700,000 distinct CDR3 sequences appear in this sample, 35% to 55% of them only once. The ten top clones hold around 19% of the sample. The sample taken for sequencing was peripheral blood or thyroid tissue (not recorded which). The source of these receptors is an adult woman with Graves' disease, either hyperthyroidism or ophthalmopathy (not recorded which).

This clonotype occurred many times. V and J are TRBV6-5 and TRBJ2-2; D is unresolved. Germline values: CDR1 MNHEY, CDR2 SVGAGI. V was clipped by 8 bases and J by 4 bases, with 5 bases between them. This CDR3 has 11 amino acids. The chain's CDR3 is CASESTGELFF. Here the CDR3 DNA reads TGTGCCAGCGAGAGCACCGGGGAGCTGTTTTTT.

The V call is TRBV12-3 or TRBV12-4, the J call TRBJ1-5; 7 positions agree with TRBD1. Unmatched junction bases numbered 7, after V lost 3 bases and J lost 14 bases. The CDR3 extends over 12 amino acids. The CDR3 nucleotides read TGTGCCAGCAGTTTCGGGACAGCCTACGAGCATTTT. Translating gives CASSFGTAYEHF.

In regard to this clonotype: One junction end does not reproduce the germline sequence, and a read error may be involved. This chain links TRBV6-5 with TRBJ2-7; unclear D gene. Germline assignment: CDR1 MNHEY and CDR2 SVGAGI. The CDR3 loop spans 19 amino acids. CDR3 sequence (DNA): TGTGCCAGCAGTTACTCGGATGTGGGCCTGGTGGAGACTCGCTACGGGCAGTACTTC. This gives the protein CASSYSDVGLVETRYGQYF.

The rearrangement joins TRBV7-2 to TRBJ2-5; TRBD2 matches 10 bases. This CDR3 has 15 amino acids. Trimming cost V 5 bases and J 2 bases; bases outside gene matches: 5. Germline CDR1 SGHTA, CDR2 FQGNSA. The CDR3 protein is CASSQRTSGQETQYF. The CDR3, as DNA: TGTGCCAGCAGCCAACGGACTAGCGGACAAGAGACCCAGTACTTC.

J is TRBJ1-2 and V is TRBV5-1; tentatively, D is TRBD1 (6 bases). This CDR3 comprises 14 residues. In germline, CDR1 is SGHRS, CDR2 YFSETQ. V lost 4 bases and J lost 14, with 24 bases in between. The CDR3, as DNA: TGCGCCAGCAGCATACAGGGAGCTAACTATGGCCATACCTTC. Amino acid sequence: CASSIQGANYGHTF.

This sequence joins TRBV7-3 and TRBJ1-2; TRBD1 matches 7 bases. Trimming at V came to 3 bases and at J to 6 bases, leaving 19 bases not matched to a gene. The CDR3 has 18 amino acids. CDR1 SGHTA and CDR2 FQGTGA come from the germline V gene. CDR3 nucleotides: TGTGCCAGCAGCTTCGACAACACCGGTACTCAGGGGGTCCATGGCTACACCTTC. Translated: CASSFDNTGTQGVHGYTF.

The chain links TRBV20-1 to TRBJ1-2, with 7 bases lining up with TRBD1. From germline, CDR1 is DFQATT and CDR2 SNEGSKA (reference sequence). V trimming: 2 bases; J trimming: 6 bases; junction bases outside the gene matches: 3. There are 12 residues in the CDR3. CDR3 loop: CSARQGTDGYTF. DNA of the CDR3: TGCAGTGCTAGACAAGGGACAGATGGCTACACCTTC.

In its sample, this clonotype was seen many times. The rearrangement joins TRBV7-9 to TRBJ2-7; D unclear. The CDR3 is made up of 13 amino acids. V dropped 5 bases and J dropped 3 bases, with 11 bases sitting between them. CDR1 and CDR2 (germline): SEHNR, FQNEAQ (reference sequence). The CDR3 protein is CASSLPGRYEQYF. For the CDR3, the DNA is TGTGCCAGCAGCCTGCCAGGCCGCTACGAGCAGTACTTC.

The rearrangement uses TRBV7-9 and TRBJ1-3, with D uncertain. Trimming shortened V by 6 bases and J by 4 bases, and 16 bases separated the two germline ends. Germline CDR1 and CDR2: SEHNR and FQNEAQ (reference sequence). CDR3 length: 15 amino acids. This CDR3 is CASSPEARGGNTIYF. The DNA for the CDR3 is TGTGCCAGCAGTCCTGAGGCCCGCGGGGGAAACACCATATATTTT. Using reference TRBV7-9 and TRBJ1-3 for the parts outside the CDR3, the full variable domain is DTGVSQNPRHKITKRGQNVTFRCDPISEHNRLYWYRQTLGQGPEFLTYFQNEAQLEKSRLLSDRFSAERPKGSFSTLEIQRTEQGDSAMYLCASSPEARGGNTIYFGEGSWLTVV.

This chain uses TRBV20-1 with TRBJ2-5; D uncertain. From germline, CDR1 is DFQATT and CDR2 SNEGSKA (reference sequence). V lost 0 bases and J 2 bases, leaving 7 bases between the germline ends. The CDR3 extends over 13 amino acids. The CDR3 spells CSAREGYQETQYF. Here the CDR3 DNA reads TGCAGTGCTAGAGAGGGGTATCAAGAGACCCAGTACTTC.

This clonotype has a count of ten or more. This chain joins TRBV28 and TRBJ2-7; D is unclear. V dropped 4 bases and J dropped 4 bases, with 8 bases sitting between them. The germline V gene encodes CDR1 MDHEN and CDR2 SYDVKM. This CDR3 spans 12 amino acids. DNA for the CDR3: TGTGCCAGCAGTTCGAGGTCTTACGAGCAGTACTTC. Translating gives CASSSRSYEQYF.

On this clonotype itself: One end of the junction is discordant with germline, which a read error may explain. The V gene is TRBV29-1, the J gene TRBJ2-5, with D possibly TRBD2 on 6 matching bases. CDR1 and CDR2 (germline): SQVTM, ANQGSEA. The length of the CDR3 is 14 residues. The CDR3 coding sequence is TGCAGCGTTGAGGGCGGGGTGATTGGAGAGACTCAGTACTTC. This sequence encodes CSVEGGVIGETQYF.

This clonotype was found a few times. One end of the junction does not line up with germline, which may come from a read error. V gene TRBV5-8 combines with J gene TRBJ1-2; D is unclear. This CDR3 is built from 18 residues. Germline CDR1 is SGHTS and CDR2 is YDEGEE. The CDR3 DNA sequence: TGCGCCAGCAGCTTGTTTTCTTACGGATTCGGAGCGGACTATGGCTACACCTTC. Its protein is CASSLFSYGFGADYGYTF.

The rearrangement joins TRBV29-1 to TRBJ1-2; no reliable D call. V was cut by 7 bases and J by 7 bases, with 13 bases left in between. In germline, CDR1 is SQVTM, CDR2 ANQGSEA. The CDR3 loop spans 11 amino acids. As DNA, the CDR3 is TGCAGCGGATACGATTCAAGTGGCTACACCTTC. As protein: CSGYDSSGYTF.

This rearrangement joins TRBV12-3 or TRBV12-4 to TRBJ2-2, with 9 nucleotides matching TRBD2. This CDR3 is built from 18 residues. With V trimmed by 5 bases and J by 1 base, 11 bases remained unmatched. This CDR3 reads CASSLIAGELWNTGELFF. CDR3 bases: TGTGCCAGCAGTCTGATAGCGGGAGAGCTATGGAACACCGGGGAGCTGTTTTTT.

In its sample, this clonotype was seen many times. The chain couples TRBV2 to TRBJ2-7, with D hard to call. Germline V gene sequence: CDR1 SNHLY, CDR2 FYNNEI. With 3 bases removed from V and 5 bases from J, the gap between germline ends came to 11 bases. The CDR3 contains 13 residues. The CDR3 region has the DNA TGTGCCAGCAGTGAGGAGTCGAGCGACGAGCAGTACTTC. This gives the protein CASSEESSDEQYF.